This T cell receptor (beta chain) was profiled in a study of beta chain features in type 1 diabetes. Study information: In all, around 100,000,000 sorted cells from all samples were analyzed.

Whole-study results and caveats: Naive, central memory and Treg TCRB repertoires appeared more alike in patients than in healthy donors.

Donors underwent one heparinised blood draw, about 0.12 L on average. A single count supports this clone. Antigen: not known. Every isolated RNA sample was fully reverse transcribed, so sequencing captured expressed TCRB transcripts. The table came from immunoSEQ multiplex PCR; TCRdb's copy has only in-frame clones and leaves some out. The table has tens of thousands of clones, roughly 49% seen once; the top ten hold more than 2%. The origin of this receptor is a woman under 30 in good health. Sequenced input: Tregs from blood.

The chain's CDR3 is CASSGTGVTEAFF. CDR3 bases: TGTGCCAGCAGTGGTACAGGGGTCACTGAAGCTTTCTTT. The V and J genes are TRBV28 and TRBJ1-1; 7 nucleotides line up with TRBD1. The CDR3 is made up of 13 amino acids. The V gene's germline CDR1 is MDHEN and CDR2 SYDVKM. The ends lost 5 bases at V and 4 bases at J; junction bases unmatched: 4.